This T cell receptor (beta chain) was retrieved from a study of OX40 agonist ivuxolimab in advanced cancers. Turning to the study itself: Dose-escalation cases comprised hepatocellular carcinoma, melanoma, renal cell or head and neck cancer. General observations from the study: Among T cells, CD8+ cells averaged more expanded clones than CD4+ cells. Low normalized clonal expansion also occurred in some nonresponding patients.

Measured with immunoSEQ multiplex PCR; TCRdb has only the in-frame clones, and not every one. Of more than 45,000 clones in the sample, approximately 86% were seen once. About this clone itself: No antigen is known for it.

V shed 8 bases and J 3 bases; nucleotides not matched to a gene: 9. CDR1 and CDR2 (germline): KGHSH, LQKENI. CDR3 size: 14 residues. Exclusion of a patient followed from autoimmune disease history or systemic immunosuppression. The chain uses TRBV18 and TRBJ1-1, with TRBD1 matching 7 bases. Sequenced here: CD4+ or CD8+ T cells sorted from blood, sampled in a trial of the OX40 agonist ivuxolimab. This TCR was sampled from an adult with an advanced solid tumor such as melanoma, head and neck, liver or kidney cancer. CDR3 amino acids: CASAGDSQHTEAFF. The CDR3 DNA sequence: TGTGCCAGCGCCGGGGACAGCCAACACACTGAAGCTTTCTTT.